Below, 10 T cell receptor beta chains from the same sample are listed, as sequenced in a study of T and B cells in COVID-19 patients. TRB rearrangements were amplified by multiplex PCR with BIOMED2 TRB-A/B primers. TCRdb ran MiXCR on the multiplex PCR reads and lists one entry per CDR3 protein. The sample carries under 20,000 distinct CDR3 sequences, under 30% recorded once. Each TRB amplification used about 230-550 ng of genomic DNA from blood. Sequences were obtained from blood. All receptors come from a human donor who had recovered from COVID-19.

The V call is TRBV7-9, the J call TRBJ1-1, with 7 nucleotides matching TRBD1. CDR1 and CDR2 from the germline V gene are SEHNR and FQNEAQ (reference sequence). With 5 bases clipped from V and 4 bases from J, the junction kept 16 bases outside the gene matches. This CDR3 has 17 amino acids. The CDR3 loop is CASSPYLDRDSGTEAFF. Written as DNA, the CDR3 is TGTGCCAGCAGCCCCTACTTAGACAGGGACTCAGGCACTGAAGCTTTCTTT.

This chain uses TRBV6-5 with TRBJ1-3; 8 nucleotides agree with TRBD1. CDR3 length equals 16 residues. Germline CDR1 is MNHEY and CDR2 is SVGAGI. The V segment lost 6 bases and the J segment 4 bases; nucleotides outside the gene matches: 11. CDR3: CASSPGTGGGGNTIYF. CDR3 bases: TGTGCCAGCAGCCCGGGAACAGGGGGTGGCGGAAACACCATATATTTT.

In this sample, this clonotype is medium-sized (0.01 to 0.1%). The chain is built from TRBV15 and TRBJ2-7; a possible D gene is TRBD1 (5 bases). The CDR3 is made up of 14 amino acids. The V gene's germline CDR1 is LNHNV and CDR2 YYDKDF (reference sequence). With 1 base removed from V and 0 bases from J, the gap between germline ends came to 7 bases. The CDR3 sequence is CATSRVDSSYEQYF. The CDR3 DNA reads TGTGCCACCAGCAGAGTCGACAGCTCCTACGAGCAGTACTTC.

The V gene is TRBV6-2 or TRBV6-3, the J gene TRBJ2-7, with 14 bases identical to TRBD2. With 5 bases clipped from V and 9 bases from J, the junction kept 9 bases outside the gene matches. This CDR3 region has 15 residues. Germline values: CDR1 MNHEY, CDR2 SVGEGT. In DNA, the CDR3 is TGTGCCAGCAGTCCCGGGACTAGCGGGGGCCCCAGGCAGTACTTC. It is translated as CASSPGTSGGPRQYF.

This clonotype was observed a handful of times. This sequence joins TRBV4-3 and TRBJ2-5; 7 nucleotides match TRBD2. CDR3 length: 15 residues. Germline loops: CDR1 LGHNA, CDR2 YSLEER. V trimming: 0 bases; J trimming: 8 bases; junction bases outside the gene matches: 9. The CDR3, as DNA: TGCGCCAGCAGCCAAGATAGGGCTAGCGGTCGAACCCAGTACTTC. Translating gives CASSQDRASGRTQYF.

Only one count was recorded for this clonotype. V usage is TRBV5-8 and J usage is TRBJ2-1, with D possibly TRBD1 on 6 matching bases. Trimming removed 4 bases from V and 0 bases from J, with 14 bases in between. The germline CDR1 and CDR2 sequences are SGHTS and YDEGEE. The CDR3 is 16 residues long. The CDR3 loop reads CASSDTGLGSYNEQFF. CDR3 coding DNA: TGTGCCAGCAGCGACACAGGGCTTGGCTCCTACAATGAGCAGTTCTTC. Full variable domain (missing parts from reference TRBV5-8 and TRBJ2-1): EAGVTQSPTHLIKTRGQQATLRCSPISGHTSVYWYQQALGLGLQFLLWYDEGEERNRGNFPPRFSGRQFPNYSSELNVNALELEDSALYLCASSDTGLGSYNEQFFGPGTRLTVL.

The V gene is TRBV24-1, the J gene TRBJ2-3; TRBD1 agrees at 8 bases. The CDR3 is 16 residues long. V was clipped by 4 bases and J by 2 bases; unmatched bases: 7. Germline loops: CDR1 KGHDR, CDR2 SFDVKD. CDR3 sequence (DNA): TGTGCCACCAGTGACGGACAGGGATTTATCACAGATACGCAGTATTTT. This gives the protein CATSDGQGFITDTQYF.

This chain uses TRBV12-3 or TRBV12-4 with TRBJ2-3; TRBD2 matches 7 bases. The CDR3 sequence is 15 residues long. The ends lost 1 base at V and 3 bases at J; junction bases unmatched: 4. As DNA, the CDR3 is TGTGCCAGCAGTTTAGGAGGGGAGGGGACAGATACGCAGTATTTT. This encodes CASSLGGEGTDTQYF.

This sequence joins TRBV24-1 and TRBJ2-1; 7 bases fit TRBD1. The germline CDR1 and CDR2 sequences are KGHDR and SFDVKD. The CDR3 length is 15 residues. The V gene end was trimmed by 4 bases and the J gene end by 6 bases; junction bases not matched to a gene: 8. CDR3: CATSEPTGSANEQFF. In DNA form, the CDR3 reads TGTGCCACCAGTGAGCCGACAGGGTCGGCCAATGAGCAGTTCTTC.

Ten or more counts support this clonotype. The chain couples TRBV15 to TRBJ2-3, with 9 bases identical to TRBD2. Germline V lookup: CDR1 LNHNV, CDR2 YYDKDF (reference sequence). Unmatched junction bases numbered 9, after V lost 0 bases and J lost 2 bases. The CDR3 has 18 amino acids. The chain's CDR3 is CATSRDLQSGGITDTQYF. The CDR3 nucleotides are TGTGCCACCAGCAGAGATCTGCAAAGCGGGGGGATCACAGATACGCAGTATTTT. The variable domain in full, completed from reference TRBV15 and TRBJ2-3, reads DAMVIQNPRYQVTQFGKPVTLSCSQTLNHNVMYWYQQKSSQAPKLLFHYYDKDFNNEADTPDNFQSRRPNTSFCFLDIRSPGLGDTAMYLCATSRDLQSGGITDTQYFGPGTRLTVL.